This T cell receptor beta chain comes out of a study of response to subunit inactivated influenza vaccine. TCRdb called the RT-PCR reads again in MiXCR, with one record for every CDR3 protein. The sample gives hundreds of thousands of distinct CDR3 sequences, less than 20% of which show up once; roughly a tenth is in the top ten. Trimming cost V 0 bases and J 6 bases; bases outside gene matches: 6. Germline V gene data show CDR1 as SGDLS and CDR2 as YYNGEE. The CDR3 totals 16 residues. J is TRBJ2-1 and V is TRBV9; 10 bases fit TRBD2. The sequencing used PBMCs from blood, collected approximately 5 days after vaccination. The TCR was taken from a man aged 45 to 65 who received an inactivated influenza vaccine. The CDR3 DNA reads as TGTGCCAGCAGCGTAGTTGCGAGACTAGCGGGCAATGAGCAGTTCTTC. Translating it yields CASSVVARLAGNEQFF.